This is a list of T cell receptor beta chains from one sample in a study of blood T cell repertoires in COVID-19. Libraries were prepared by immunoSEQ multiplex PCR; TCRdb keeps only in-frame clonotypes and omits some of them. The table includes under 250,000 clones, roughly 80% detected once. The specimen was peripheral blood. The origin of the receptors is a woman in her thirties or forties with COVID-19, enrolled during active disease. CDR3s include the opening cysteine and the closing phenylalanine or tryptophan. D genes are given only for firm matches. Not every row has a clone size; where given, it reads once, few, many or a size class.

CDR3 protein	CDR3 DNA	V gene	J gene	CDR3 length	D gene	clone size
CASRGVGQPQHF	TGTGCCAGTAGGGGCGTAGGCCAGCCCCAGCATTTT	TRBV19	TRBJ1-5	12	NA	NA
CATSRDAGGWDEQYF	TGTGCCACCAGCAGAGATGCAGGGGGCTGGGACGAGCAGTACTTC	TRBV15	TRBJ2-7	15	TRBD1	NA
CASSAGQATSYEQYF	TGTGCCAGCAGCGCGGGACAGGCGACGTCCTACGAGCAGTACTTC	TRBV7-2	TRBJ2-7	15	TRBD1	NA
CASGWTSDYEQYF	TGTGCCAGCGGATGGACTAGCGACTACGAGCAGTACTTC	TRBV27	TRBJ2-7	13	TRBD2	NA
CASAAITENIQYF	TGTGCCAGCGCGGCCATAACGGAAAACATTCAGTACTTC	TRBV6-5	TRBJ2-4	13	NA	NA
CASSDAGRGGFQYF	TGTGCCAGCAGTGACGCGGGGCGCGGAGGGTTTCAGTACTTC	TRBV6-1	TRBJ2-4	14	NA	NA
CASSLGPSGEQYF	TGTGCCAGCAGCTTAGGGCCTAGCGGTGAGCAGTACTTC	TRBV7-2	TRBJ2-7	13	TRBD2	NA
CASSQVRDRRVGAAKNIQYF	TGCGCCAGCAGCCAAGTCCGGGACAGGAGGGTAGGCGCGGCCAAAAACATTCAGTACTTC	TRBV4-1	TRBJ2-4	20	TRBD1	NA
CASSSYREDNVLTF	TGTGCCAGCAGCTCTTACAGGGAAGACAACGTCCTGACTTTC	TRBV7-9	TRBJ2-6	14	NA	once
CASSTDRDNEQFF	TGTGCCAGTAGTACGGACAGAGATAATGAGCAGTTCTTC	TRBV19	TRBJ2-1	13	NA	NA
CASRRYSGRTYEQYF	TGTGCCAGCAGACGATATAGCGGGAGGACCTACGAGCAGTACTTC	TRBV28	TRBJ2-7	15	TRBD2	NA
CASSNPGTGYYGYTF	TGTGCCAGTAGTAACCCCGGGACAGGGTACTATGGCTACACCTTC	TRBV19	TRBJ1-2	15	TRBD1	NA
CSVDGWGEDTQYF	TGCAGCGTTGACGGATGGGGGGAAGATACGCAGTATTTT	TRBV29-1	TRBJ2-3	13	NA	NA
CASSSRTSGRTDTQYF	TGCGCCAGCAGCTCCCGGACTAGCGGGAGGACAGATACGCAGTATTTT	TRBV5-1	TRBJ2-3	16	TRBD2	NA
CASSLWREQAEQYF	TGCGCCAGCAGCTTGTGGCGGGAGCAGGCCGAGCAGTACTTC	TRBV5-1	TRBJ2-7	14	TRBD2	NA
CASSGGGGPYYEQYF	TGTGCCAGCAGCGGTGGCGGGGGACCTTATTACGAGCAGTACTTC	TRBV7-9	TRBJ2-7	15	TRBD2	NA
CASSLARGAGELTRETQYF	TGTGCCAGCAGCTTAGCCCGGGGAGCGGGGGAGCTAACGCGGGAGACCCAGTACTTC	TRBV7-8	TRBJ2-5	19	TRBD2	NA
CASSVVGQPNTEAFF	TGTGCCAGCAGCGTAGTAGGACAGCCGAACACTGAAGCTTTCTTT	TRBV9	TRBJ1-1	15	NA	few
CASKRLGGTGPPYEQYF	TGTGCCAGCAAGAGGTTGGGCGGGACAGGGCCTCCCTACGAGCAGTACTTC	TRBV2	TRBJ2-7	17	TRBD1	NA
CASSSLGETTGELFF	TGTGCCAGCAGCTCCCTAGGGGAAACCACCGGGGAGCTGTTTTTT	TRBV28	TRBJ2-2	15	NA	many
CASSLGTSRAYEQYF	TGCGCCAGCAGCCTGGGGACTAGCAGAGCCTACGAGCAGTACTTC	TRBV5-1	TRBJ2-7	15	TRBD2	NA
CASSLTFSGGESYEQYF	TGTGCCAGCAGTCTAACCTTTAGCGGGGGGGAGTCCTACGAGCAGTACTTC	TRBV7-2	TRBJ2-7	17	TRBD2	NA
CASSEIALAKNIQYF	TGCGCCAGCAGCGAAATCGCACTAGCCAAAAACATTCAGTACTTC	TRBV5-1	TRBJ2-4	15	NA	once
CASSLGAGTPSF	TGTGCCAGCAGCCTGGGGGCGGGCACCCCAAGCTTT	TRBV9	TRBJ1-1	12	NA	NA
CASGGTGNYGYTF	TGTGCCAGCGGCGGGACAGGGAACTATGGCTACACCTTC	TRBV2	TRBJ1-2	13	TRBD1	NA
CASSRRTGDYNEQFF	TGTGCCAGCAGTCGACGGACAGGGGACTACAATGAGCAGTTCTTC	TRBV6-2/TRBV6-3	TRBJ2-1	15	TRBD1	NA
CASSYSGERGYTF	TGTGCCAGCAGTTACTCTGGGGAGCGGGGCTACACCTTC	TRBV6-6	TRBJ1-2	13	NA	NA
CASSLAFYADTQYF	TGCGCCAGCAGCTTGGCCTTTTATGCAGATACGCAGTATTTT	TRBV5-1	TRBJ2-3	14	NA	few
CASSLVETGYEKLFF	TGCGCCAGCAGCTTGGTCGAGACAGGGTATGAAAAACTGTTTTTT	TRBV5-1	TRBJ1-4	15	TRBD1	NA
CASRPRDRPPYGYTF	TGTGCCAGCAGGCCGCGGGACAGGCCGCCCTATGGCTACACCTTC	TRBV7-9	TRBJ1-2	15	TRBD1	NA
CSTRADTSTDTQYF	TGCAGCACGAGAGCGGATACTAGCACAGATACGCAGTATTTT	TRBV29-1	TRBJ2-3	14	NA	NA
CASSLGGTGRQAFF	TGTGCCAGCAGCTTGGGAGGGACAGGGCGACAAGCTTTCTTT	TRBV5-7	TRBJ1-1	14	TRBD1	once
CATSRGNQGIGGYTF	TGTGCCACCAGCAGAGGCAACCAGGGGATAGGTGGCTACACCTTC	TRBV15	TRBJ1-2	15	NA	NA
CASSKVPEDCHGNTEAFF	TGTGCCAGCAGCAAAGTCCCCGAGGACTGCCATGGGAACACTGAAGCTTTCTTT	TRBV21-1	TRBJ1-1	18	NA	NA
CASRPRDSYQPQHF	TGTGCCAGCAGGCCCCGGGACAGCTATCAGCCCCAGCATTTT	TRBV6-5	TRBJ1-5	14	TRBD1	NA
CASSKNTDQPQHF	TGCGCCAGCAGTAAGAACACAGATCAGCCCCAGCATTTT	TRBV10-2	TRBJ1-5	13	NA	NA
CASSHRQGNSPLHF	TGTGCCAGCAGCCACCGACAGGGTAATTCACCCCTCCACTTT	TRBV3-1/TRBV3-2	TRBJ1-6	14	TRBD1	NA
CASSLLSGVYNSPLHF	TGTGCCAGCAGCTTATTATCGGGGGTCTATAATTCACCCCTCCACTTT	TRBV7-9	TRBJ1-6	16	NA	NA
CAISGWMSTDTQYF	TGTGCCATCAGCGGGTGGATGAGCACAGATACGCAGTATTTT	TRBV10-3	TRBJ2-3	14	NA	few
CASSFQASGNTIYF	TGTGCCAGCAGCTTTCAGGCCTCTGGAAACACCATATATTTT	TRBV11-2	TRBJ1-3	14	NA	NA
CASSGARGRTEAFF	TGTGCCAGCAGTGGTGCCAGGGGAAGGACTGAAGCTTTCTTT	TRBV2	TRBJ1-1	14	NA	few
CATSRDFGGEFF	TGTGCCACCAGCAGAGATTTCGGGGGGGAGTTTTTT	TRBV15	TRBJ2-2	12	TRBD2	NA